This T cell receptor (beta chain) was identified in a study of post-analysis software for immune sequencing data. CDR3 size: 16 residues. Between the trimmed V and J ends, which lost 1 base and 3 bases, there was a span of 13 bases. Germline V gives CDR1 MDHEN, CDR2 SYDVKM. Study results and caveats: When the samples were clustered directly with F measure, those that had been prepared in the same batch showed strong co-clustering. There were five or six TRBV segments more frequent in patients than controls, and TRBV5-6, TRBV5-1 and TRBV20-1 were among them.

A remark on this clonotype: Antigen unknown.

Prepared TCR beta cDNA libraries contained unique molecular identifiers. MiXCR, run by TCRdb on the PCR reads, gives a single entry per CDR3 protein. The sample lists fewer than 850,000 distinct CDR3 sequences, just under 30% occurring once. V is TRBV28 and J is TRBJ2-1; the D call may be TRBD1 or TRBD2 (5 bases each). The TCR originated in a girl aged 10 to 17 with multiple sclerosis. The sequenced material came from blood. DNA for the CDR3: TGTGCCAGCAGTTTATCTGTGGGGGATAGCTACAATGAGCAGTTCTTC. It codes for CASSLSVGDSYNEQFF.